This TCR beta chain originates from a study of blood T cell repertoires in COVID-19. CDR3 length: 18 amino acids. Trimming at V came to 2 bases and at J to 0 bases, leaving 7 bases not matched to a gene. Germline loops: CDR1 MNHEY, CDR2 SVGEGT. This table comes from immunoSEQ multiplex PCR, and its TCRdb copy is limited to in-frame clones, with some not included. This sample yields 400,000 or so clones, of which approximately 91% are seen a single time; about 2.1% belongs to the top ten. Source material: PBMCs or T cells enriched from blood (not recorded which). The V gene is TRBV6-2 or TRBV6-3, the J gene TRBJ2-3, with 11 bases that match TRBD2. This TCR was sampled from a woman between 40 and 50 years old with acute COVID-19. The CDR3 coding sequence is TGTGCCAGCAGTTACCTTCTAGCGGGGGGTGCTAGCACAGATACGCAGTATTTT. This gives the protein CASSYLLAGGASTDTQYF.